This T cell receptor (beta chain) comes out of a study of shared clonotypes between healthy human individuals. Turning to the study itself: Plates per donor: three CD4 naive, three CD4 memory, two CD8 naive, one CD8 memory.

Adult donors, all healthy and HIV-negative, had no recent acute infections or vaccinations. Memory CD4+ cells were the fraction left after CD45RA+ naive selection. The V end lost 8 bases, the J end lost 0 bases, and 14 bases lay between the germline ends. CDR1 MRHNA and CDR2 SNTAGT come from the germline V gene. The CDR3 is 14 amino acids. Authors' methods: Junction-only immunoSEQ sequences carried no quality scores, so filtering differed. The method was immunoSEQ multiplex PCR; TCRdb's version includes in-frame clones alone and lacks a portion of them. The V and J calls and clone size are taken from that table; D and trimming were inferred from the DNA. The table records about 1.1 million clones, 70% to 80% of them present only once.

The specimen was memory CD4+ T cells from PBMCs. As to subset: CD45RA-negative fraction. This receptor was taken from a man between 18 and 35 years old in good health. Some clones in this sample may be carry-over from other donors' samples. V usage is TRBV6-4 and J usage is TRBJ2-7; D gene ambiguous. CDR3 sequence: CASLPSRTSYEQYF. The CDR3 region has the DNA TGTGCCAGCCTGCCCTCGCGGACCTCCTACGAGCAGTACTTC.